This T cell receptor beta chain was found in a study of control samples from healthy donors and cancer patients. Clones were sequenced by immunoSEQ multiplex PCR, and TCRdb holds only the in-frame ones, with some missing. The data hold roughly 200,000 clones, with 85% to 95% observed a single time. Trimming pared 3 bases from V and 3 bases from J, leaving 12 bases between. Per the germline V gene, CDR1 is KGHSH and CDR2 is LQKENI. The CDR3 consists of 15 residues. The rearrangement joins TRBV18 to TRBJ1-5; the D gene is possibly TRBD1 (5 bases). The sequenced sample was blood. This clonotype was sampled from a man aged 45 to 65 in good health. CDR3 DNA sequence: TGTGCCAGCTCACCGGGACGTGTGGACAATCAGCCCCAGCATTTT. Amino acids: CASSPGRVDNQPQHF. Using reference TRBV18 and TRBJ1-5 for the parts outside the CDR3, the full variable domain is NAGVMQNPRHLVRRRGQEARLRCSPMKGHSHVYWYRQLPEEGLKFMVYLQKENIIDESGMPKERFSAEFPKEGPSILRIQQVVRGDSAAYFCASSPGRVDNQPQHFGDGTRLSIL.